This T cell receptor beta chain was sequenced in a study of control samples from healthy donors and cancer patients. V dropped 5 bases and J dropped 3 bases, with 16 bases sitting between them. Per germline, CDR1 SQVTM and CDR2 ANQGSEA. This CDR3 spans 14 amino acids. Produced via immunoSEQ multiplex PCR; TCRdb's table is partial and in-frame only. Of 100,000 to 150,000 clones listed, over 75% are singletons. The chain uses TRBV29-1 and TRBJ1-2, with a possible D match to TRBD1 (6 bases). Input material: blood. The receptor was isolated from a man in his sixties in good health. The CDR3 bases are TGCAGCGTTTCAAAAGGGGGTTCGGACTATGGCTACACCTTC. This gives the protein CSVSKGGSDYGYTF.